The clone carrying this T cell receptor beta chain showed up many times. The antigen is unknown. The record originates from a study of Graves' ophthalmopathy and Graves' hyperthyroidism. Notes on the study in general: Most thyroid clonotypes expanded beyond 0.001 frequency were also found in blood.

Exclusion covered patients with other autoimmune diseases or uncontrolled infections (as well as pregnancy or lactation). The evidence that diagnosis relied on was clinical symptoms, serum thyroxine, TRAb, thyroid ultrasound and orbital computed tomography. Amplification from RNA transcripts yielded the TCR beta CDR3 regions. Investigators did first-round RT-PCR with HTBI primers, then second-round multiplex PCR. TCRdb independently ran MiXCR on the multiplex PCR reads; one entry per CDR3 protein. Among fewer than 600,000 distinct CDR3 sequences, over 13% were seen once, and the ten largest hold roughly 10%. The sequence came from a woman between 25 and 40 years old with Graves' ophthalmopathy. Sequencing input: blood.

CDR3: CASRSTRASGANVLTF. The CDR3 coding sequence is TGTGCCAGCAGATCAACCAGGGCCTCTGGGGCCAACGTCCTGACTTTC. This sequence joins TRBV12-3 or TRBV12-4 and TRBJ2-6, with D perhaps matching TRBD1 (5 bases). The CDR3 runs to 16 residues. The V end was cut by 6 bases, the J end by 0 bases, with 12 bases between.